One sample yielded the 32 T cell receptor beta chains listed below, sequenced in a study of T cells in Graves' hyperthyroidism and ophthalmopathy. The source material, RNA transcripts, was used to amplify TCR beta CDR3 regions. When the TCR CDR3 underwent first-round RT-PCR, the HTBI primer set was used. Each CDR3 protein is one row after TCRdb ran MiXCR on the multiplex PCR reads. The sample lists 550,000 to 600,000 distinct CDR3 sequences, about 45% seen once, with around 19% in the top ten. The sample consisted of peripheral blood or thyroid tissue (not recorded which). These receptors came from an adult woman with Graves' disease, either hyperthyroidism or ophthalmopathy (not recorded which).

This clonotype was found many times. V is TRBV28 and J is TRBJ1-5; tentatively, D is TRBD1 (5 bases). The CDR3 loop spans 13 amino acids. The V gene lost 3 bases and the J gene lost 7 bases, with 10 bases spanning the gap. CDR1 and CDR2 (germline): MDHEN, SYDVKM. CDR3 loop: CASSFQGDQPQHF. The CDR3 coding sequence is TGTGCCAGCAGTTTCCAGGGTGACCAGCCCCAGCATTTT.

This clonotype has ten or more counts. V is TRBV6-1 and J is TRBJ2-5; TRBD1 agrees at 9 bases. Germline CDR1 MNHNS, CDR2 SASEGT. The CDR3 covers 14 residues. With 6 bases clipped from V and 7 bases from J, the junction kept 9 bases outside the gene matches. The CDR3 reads CASSSDRGRWTQYF. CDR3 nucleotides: TGTGCCAGCAGCTCTGACAGGGGGAGGTGGACCCAGTACTTC.

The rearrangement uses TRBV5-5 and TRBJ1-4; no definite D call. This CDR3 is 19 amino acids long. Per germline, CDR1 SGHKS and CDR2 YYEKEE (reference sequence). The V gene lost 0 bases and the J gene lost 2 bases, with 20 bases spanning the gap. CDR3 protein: CASSLAVLGILETNEKLFF. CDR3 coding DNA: TGTGCCAGCAGCTTGGCCGTCCTCGGGATACTAGAGACTAATGAAAAACTGTTTTTT.

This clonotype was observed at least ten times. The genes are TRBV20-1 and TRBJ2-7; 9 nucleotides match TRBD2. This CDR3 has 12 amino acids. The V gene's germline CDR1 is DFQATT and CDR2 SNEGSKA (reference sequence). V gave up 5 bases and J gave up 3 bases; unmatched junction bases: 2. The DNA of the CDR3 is TGCAGTGCTCCTAGCGGGAACTACGAGCAGTACTTC. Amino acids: CSAPSGNYEQYF.

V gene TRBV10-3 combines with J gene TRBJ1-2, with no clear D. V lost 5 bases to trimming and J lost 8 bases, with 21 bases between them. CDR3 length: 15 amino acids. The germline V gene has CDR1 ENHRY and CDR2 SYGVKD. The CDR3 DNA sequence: TGTGCCATCAGTCGAACCGGGCCTCCCCTCGGCGGCTACACCTTC. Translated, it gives CAISRTGPPLGGYTF.

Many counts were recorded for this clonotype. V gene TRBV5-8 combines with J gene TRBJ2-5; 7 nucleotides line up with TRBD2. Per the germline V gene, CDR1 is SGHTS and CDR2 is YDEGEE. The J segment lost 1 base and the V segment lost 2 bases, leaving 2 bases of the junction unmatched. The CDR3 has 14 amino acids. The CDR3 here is CASSLSSGQETQYF. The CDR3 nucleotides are TGTGCCAGCAGCTTATCTAGCGGCCAAGAGACCCAGTACTTC.

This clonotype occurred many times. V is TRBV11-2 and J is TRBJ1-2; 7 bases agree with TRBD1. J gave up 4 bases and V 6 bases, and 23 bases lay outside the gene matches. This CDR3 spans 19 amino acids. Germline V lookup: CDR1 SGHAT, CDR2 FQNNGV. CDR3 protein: CASSFEPRDRAGDAYGYTF. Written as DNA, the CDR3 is TGTGCCAGCAGTTTCGAACCAAGAGACAGGGCTGGCGATGCCTATGGCTACACCTTC.

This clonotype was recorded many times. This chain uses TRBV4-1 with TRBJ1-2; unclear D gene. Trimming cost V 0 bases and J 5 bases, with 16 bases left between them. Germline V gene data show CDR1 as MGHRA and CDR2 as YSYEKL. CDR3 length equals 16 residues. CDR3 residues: CASSQDRAERAYGYTF. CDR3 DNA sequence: TGCGCCAGCAGCCAAGATCGGGCAGAGCGGGCTTATGGCTACACCTTC.

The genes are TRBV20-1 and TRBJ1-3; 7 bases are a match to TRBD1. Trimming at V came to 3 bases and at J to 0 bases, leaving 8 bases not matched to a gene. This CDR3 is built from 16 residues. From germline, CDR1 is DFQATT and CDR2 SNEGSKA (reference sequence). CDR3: CSASSTSGGSGNTIYF. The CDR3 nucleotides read TGCAGTGCTAGCTCGACCTCAGGGGGCTCTGGAAACACCATATATTTT.

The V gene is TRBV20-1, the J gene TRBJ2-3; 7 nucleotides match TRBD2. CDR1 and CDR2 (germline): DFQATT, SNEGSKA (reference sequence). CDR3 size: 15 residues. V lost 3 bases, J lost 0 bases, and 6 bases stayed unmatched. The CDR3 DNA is TGCAGTGCTAGGGGGGGTAGCGGGAGCACAGATACGCAGTATTTT. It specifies CSARGGSGSTDTQYF.

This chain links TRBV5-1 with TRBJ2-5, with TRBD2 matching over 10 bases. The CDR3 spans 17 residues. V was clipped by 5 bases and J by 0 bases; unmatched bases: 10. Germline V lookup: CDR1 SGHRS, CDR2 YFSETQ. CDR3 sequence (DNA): TGCGCCAGCAGGGGGGGCCAGCGGGAGGGACACCAAGAGACCCAGTACTTC. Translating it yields CASRGGQREGHQETQYF.

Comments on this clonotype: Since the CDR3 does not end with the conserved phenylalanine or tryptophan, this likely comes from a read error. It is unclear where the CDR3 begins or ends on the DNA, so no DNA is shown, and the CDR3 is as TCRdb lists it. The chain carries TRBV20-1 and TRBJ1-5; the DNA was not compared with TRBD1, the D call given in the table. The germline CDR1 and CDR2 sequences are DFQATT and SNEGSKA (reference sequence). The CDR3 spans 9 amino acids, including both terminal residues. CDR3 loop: CSAWDRGQE.

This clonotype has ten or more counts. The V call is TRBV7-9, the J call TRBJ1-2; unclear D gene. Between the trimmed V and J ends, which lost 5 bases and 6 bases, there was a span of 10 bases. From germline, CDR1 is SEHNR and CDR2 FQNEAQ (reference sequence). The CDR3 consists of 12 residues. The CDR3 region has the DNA TGTGCCAGCAGCACCCAAGAGAATGGCTACACCTTC. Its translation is CASSTQENGYTF.

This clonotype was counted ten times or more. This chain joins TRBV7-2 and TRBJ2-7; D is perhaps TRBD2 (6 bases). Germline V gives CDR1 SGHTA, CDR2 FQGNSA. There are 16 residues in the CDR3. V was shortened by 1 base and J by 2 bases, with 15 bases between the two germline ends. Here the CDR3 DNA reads TGTGCCAGCAGCTTAGGGGGGGACTGGTCGACCTACGAGCAGTACTTC. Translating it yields CASSLGGDWSTYEQYF.

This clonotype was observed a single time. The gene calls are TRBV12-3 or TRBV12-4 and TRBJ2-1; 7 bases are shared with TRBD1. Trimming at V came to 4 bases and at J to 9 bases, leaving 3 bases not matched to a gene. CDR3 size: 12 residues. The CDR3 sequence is CASSWTGVEQFF. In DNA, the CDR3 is TGTGCCAGCAGTTGGACAGGTGTTGAGCAGTTCTTC.

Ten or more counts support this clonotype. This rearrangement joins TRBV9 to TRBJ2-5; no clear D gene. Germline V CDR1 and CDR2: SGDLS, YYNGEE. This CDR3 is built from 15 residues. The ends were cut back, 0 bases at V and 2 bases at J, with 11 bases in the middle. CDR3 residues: CASSVAGAYQETQYF. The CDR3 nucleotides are TGTGCCAGCAGCGTAGCAGGAGCGTATCAAGAGACCCAGTACTTC.

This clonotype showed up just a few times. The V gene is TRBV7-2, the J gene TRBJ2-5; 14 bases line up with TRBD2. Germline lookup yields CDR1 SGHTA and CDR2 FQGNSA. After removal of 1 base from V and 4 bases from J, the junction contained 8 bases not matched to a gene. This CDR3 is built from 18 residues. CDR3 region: CASSLEGGGTSGRETQYF. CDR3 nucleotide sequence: TGTGCCAGCAGCTTAGAGGGGGGCGGGACTAGCGGGAGAGAGACCCAGTACTTC.

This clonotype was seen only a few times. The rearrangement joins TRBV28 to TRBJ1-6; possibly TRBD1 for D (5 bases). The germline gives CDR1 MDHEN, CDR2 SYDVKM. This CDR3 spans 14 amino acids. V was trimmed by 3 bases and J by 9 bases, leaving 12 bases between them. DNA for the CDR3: TGTGCCAGCAGTTTGGTGGGGGAGGGTTCACCCCTCCACTTT. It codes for CASSLVGEGSPLHF.

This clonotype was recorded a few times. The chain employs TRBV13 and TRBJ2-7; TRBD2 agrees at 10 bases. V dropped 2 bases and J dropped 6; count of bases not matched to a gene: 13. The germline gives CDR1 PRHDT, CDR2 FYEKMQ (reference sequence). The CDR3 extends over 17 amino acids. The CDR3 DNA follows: TGTGCCAGCAGCTTACACCTAGCGGGAGAAGGTGACTCCGAGCAGTACTTC. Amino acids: CASSLHLAGEGDSEQYF.

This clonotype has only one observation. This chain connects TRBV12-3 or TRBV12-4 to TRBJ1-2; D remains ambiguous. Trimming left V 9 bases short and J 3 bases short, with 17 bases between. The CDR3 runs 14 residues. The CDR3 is CASSDPNMHYGYTF. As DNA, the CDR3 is TGTGCCAGTAGTGACCCGAACATGCACTATGGCTACACCTTC.

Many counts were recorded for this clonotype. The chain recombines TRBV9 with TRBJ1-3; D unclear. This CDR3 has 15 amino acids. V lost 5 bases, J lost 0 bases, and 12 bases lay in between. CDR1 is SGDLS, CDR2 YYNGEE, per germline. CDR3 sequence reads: CASRRDPDSGNTIYF. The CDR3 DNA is TGTGCCAGCAGACGGGATCCAGACTCTGGAAACACCATATATTTT.

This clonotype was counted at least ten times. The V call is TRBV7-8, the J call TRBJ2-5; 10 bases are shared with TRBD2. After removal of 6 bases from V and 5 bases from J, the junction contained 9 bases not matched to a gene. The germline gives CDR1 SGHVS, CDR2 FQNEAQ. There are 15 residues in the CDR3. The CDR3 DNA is TGTGCCAGCAGACGAGCGGGAGGGGTCCTTGAGACCCAGTACTTC. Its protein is CASRRAGGVLETQYF.

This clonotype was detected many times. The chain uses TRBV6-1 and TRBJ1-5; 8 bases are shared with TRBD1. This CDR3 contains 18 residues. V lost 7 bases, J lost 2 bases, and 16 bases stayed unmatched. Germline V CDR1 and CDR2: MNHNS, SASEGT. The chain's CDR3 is CASTRKSGGARGNQPQHF. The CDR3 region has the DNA TGTGCCAGCACAAGGAAGTCAGGGGGCGCGAGGGGCAATCAGCCCCAGCATTTT.

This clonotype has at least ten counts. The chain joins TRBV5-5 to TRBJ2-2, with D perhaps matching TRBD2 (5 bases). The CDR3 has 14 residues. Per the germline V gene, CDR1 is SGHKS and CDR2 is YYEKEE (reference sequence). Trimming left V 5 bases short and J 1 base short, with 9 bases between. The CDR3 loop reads CASRPLGNTGELFF. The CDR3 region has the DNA TGTGCCAGCAGACCACTAGGGAACACCGGGGAGCTGTTTTTT.

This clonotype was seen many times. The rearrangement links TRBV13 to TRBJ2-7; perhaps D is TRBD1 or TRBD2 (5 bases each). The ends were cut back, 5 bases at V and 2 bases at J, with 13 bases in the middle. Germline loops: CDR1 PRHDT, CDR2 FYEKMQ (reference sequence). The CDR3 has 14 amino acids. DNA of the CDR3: TGTGCCAGCAGCACCCGGGACCACACCTACGAGCAGTACTTC. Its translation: CASSTRDHTYEQYF.

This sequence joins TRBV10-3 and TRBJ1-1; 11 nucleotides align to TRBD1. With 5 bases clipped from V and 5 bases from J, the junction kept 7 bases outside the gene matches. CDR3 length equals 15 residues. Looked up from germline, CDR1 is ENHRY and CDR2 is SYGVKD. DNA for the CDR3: TGTGCCATCAGTCCCATGGGACAGGGGGGAACTGAAGCTTTCTTT. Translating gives CAISPMGQGGTEAFF.

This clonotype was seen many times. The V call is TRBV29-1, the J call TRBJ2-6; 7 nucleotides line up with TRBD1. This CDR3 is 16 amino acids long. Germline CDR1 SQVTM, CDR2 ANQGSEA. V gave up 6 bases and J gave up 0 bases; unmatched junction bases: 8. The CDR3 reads CSVWDSMISGANVLTF. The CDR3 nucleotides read TGCAGCGTGTGGGACAGTATGATCTCTGGGGCCAACGTCCTGACTTTC.

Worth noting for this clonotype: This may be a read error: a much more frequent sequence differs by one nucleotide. The CDR3 is CASSLAQDVNGYTF. DNA of the CDR3: TGTGCCAGCAGTTTGGCCCAGGATGTTAATGGCTACACCTTC. V and J are TRBV6-5 and TRBJ1-2; D is ambiguous. Germline loops: CDR1 MNHEY, CDR2 SVGAGI. The V end lost 4 bases, the J end lost 6 bases, and 15 bases lay between the germline ends. This CDR3 is built from 14 residues.

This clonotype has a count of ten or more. The CDR3 DNA sequence: TGTGCCAGCACACGGGACAGGCTCCCTCTGGGCTACACCTTC. This translates into CASTRDRLPLGYTF. The chain carries TRBV6-6 and TRBJ1-2, with TRBD1 matching 8 bases. From germline, CDR1 is MNHNY and CDR2 SVGAGI (reference sequence). The CDR3 has 14 amino acids. V was clipped by 7 bases and J by 8 bases; unmatched bases: 12.

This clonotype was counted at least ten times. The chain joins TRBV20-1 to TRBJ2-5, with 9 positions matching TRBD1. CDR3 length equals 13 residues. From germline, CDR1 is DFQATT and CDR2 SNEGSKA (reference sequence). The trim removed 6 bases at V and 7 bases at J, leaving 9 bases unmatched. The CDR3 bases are TGCAGTGCCGGGGACAGGGCGAGTTGGACCCAGTACTTC. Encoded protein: CSAGDRASWTQYF.

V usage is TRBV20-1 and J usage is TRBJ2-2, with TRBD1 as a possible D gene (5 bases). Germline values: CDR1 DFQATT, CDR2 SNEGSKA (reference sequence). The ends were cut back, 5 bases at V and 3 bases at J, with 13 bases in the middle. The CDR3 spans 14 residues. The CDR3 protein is CSARHRTYTGELFF. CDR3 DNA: TGCAGTGCTCGTCACCGGACATACACCGGGGAGCTGTTTTTT.

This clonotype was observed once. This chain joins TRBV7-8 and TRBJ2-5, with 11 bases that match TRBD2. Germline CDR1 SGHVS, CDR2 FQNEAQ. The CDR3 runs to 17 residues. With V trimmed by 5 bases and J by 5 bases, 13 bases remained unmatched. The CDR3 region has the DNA TGTGCCAGCAGCGAAGGGGTAGCGGGAGGGGTGGGGGAGACCCAGTACTTC. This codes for CASSEGVAGGVGETQYF.